These 27 T cell receptor beta chains were all obtained from the same sample, sequenced in a study of T cells in localized non-small cell lung cancer. TCRdb's table, derived via immunoSEQ multiplex PCR, lists solely in-frame clones and lacks some. The sample lists 25,000 to 30,000 clones; about 80% were seen once. The sequencing used peripheral blood mononuclear cells, collected before any cancer treatment. These receptors all stem from a man between 40 and 70 years old with stage III lung adenocarcinoma.

CDR3 in amino acids: CASSLEGSEAFF. As DNA, the CDR3 is TGCGCCAGCAGCTTGGAGGGGTCCGAAGCTTTCTTT. The rearrangement links TRBV5-1 to TRBJ1-1, with D possibly matching TRBD1 (5 bases). The CDR3 contains 12 residues. The germline V gene has CDR1 SGHRS and CDR2 YFSETQ. V was trimmed by 0 bases and J by 8 bases, leaving 8 bases between them.

This clone was detected only once. V is TRBV5-4 and J is TRBJ1-2, with 7 bases aligning to TRBD1. The germline V gene encodes CDR1 SGHNT and CDR2 YYREEE (reference sequence). The V segment lost 2 bases and the J segment 7 bases; nucleotides outside the gene matches: 11. The CDR3 spans 15 residues. The CDR3 spells CASSFEQGSFSGYTF. The CDR3 DNA reads as TGTGCCAGCAGCTTTGAACAGGGGTCTTTCTCTGGCTACACCTTC.

The chain has TRBV7-8 and TRBJ1-3; the D gene is possibly TRBD1 (6 bases). The germline V and J ends were trimmed by 0 bases and 2 bases, with 8 bases remaining between them. This CDR3 is built from 15 residues. CDR1 and CDR2 from the germline V gene are SGHVS and FQNEAQ. The CDR3 reads CASSLAQGPGNTIYF. As DNA, the CDR3 is TGTGCCAGCAGCTTAGCTCAGGGGCCTGGAAACACCATATATTTT. Filled out from reference TRBV7-8 and TRBJ1-3, the complete variable domain reads GAGVSQSPRYKVAKRGQDVALRCDPISGHVSLFWYQQALGQGPEFLTYFQNEAQLDKSGLPSDRFFAERPEGSVSTLKIQRTQQEDSAVYLCASSLAQGPGNTIYFGEGSWLTVV.

V and J are TRBV7-9 and TRBJ2-3; D gene uncertain. The CDR3 runs 13 residues. V shed 4 bases and J shed 2 bases, with 7 bases lying between them. The germline V gene has CDR1 SEHNR and CDR2 FQNEAQ (reference sequence). Here the CDR3 reads CASSSYVTDTQYF. Here the CDR3 DNA reads TGTGCCAGCAGCTCCTATGTCACAGATACGCAGTATTTT.

The chain is built from TRBV28 and TRBJ1-6; 7 bases map to TRBD1. With 5 bases clipped from V and 8 bases from J, the junction kept 9 bases outside the gene matches. CDR1 and CDR2 from the germline V gene are MDHEN and SYDVKM. This CDR3 is 15 amino acids long. CDR3 protein: CASSPETGRDSPLHF. CDR3 DNA sequence: TGTGCCAGCAGTCCGGAGACAGGGAGGGATTCACCCCTCCACTTT.

In this sample, this clone turned up a few times. The chain recombines TRBV6-5 with TRBJ1-2; D call uncertain. Trimming pared 0 bases from V and 4 bases from J, leaving 9 bases between. CDR1 and CDR2 from the germline V gene are MNHEY and SVGAGI. This CDR3 has 14 residues. This CDR3 reads CASSYSKAPYGYTF. CDR3 coding DNA: TGTGCCAGCAGTTACTCGAAGGCCCCCTATGGCTACACCTTC.

This clone was observed once. The chain uses TRBV4-2 and TRBJ2-3; D is possibly TRBD2 (5 bases). The CDR3 covers 15 residues. Germline CDR1 reads LGHNA; CDR2 reads YNFKEQ. Trimming took 0 bases from V and 2 from J, leaving 9 bases between them. CDR3 nucleotides: TGTGCCAGCAGCCAAGAAAAGCGGACCACAGATACGCAGTATTTT. Translated: CASSQEKRTTDTQYF.

The genes are TRBV5-1 and TRBJ2-3; 9 positions match TRBD1. Looked up from germline, CDR1 is SGHRS and CDR2 is YFSETQ. This CDR3 has 15 residues. V dropped 5 bases and J dropped 5; count of bases not matched to a gene: 9. As DNA, the CDR3 is TGCGCCAGCAGATCCGGGACAGGGACGATAGATACGCAGTATTTT. This translates into CASRSGTGTIDTQYF.

J is TRBJ1-2 and V is TRBV27; a possible D gene is TRBD1 (6 bases). Trimming removed 5 bases at V and 4 bases at J, with 11 bases between. The V gene's germline CDR1 is MNHEY and CDR2 SMNVEV (reference sequence). This CDR3 has 13 amino acids. CDR3 residues: CASSPDRSYGYTF. The CDR3 region has the DNA TGTGCCAGCAGTCCAGACAGGAGCTATGGCTACACCTTC.

J is TRBJ2-1 and V is TRBV11-2, with 7 bases matching TRBD2. J gave up 6 bases and V 8 bases, and 13 bases lay outside the gene matches. Germline CDR1 is SGHAT and CDR2 is FQNNGV. The CDR3 contains 15 residues. CDR3 amino acids: CASRAGDLGVNEQFF. The DNA for the CDR3 is TGTGCCAGCCGTGCGGGGGATCTCGGCGTCAATGAGCAGTTCTTC.

CDR3 DNA sequence: TGTGCCAGCAGCGTGTCGGGAGGGGTTGGCTACACCTTC. This gives the protein CASSVSGGVGYTF. The chain uses TRBV9 and TRBJ1-2; D is perhaps TRBD1 (5 bases). The V gene lost 2 bases and the J gene lost 7 bases, with 12 bases spanning the gap. This CDR3 region has 13 residues. The germline V gene has CDR1 SGDLS and CDR2 YYNGEE.

This rearrangement joins TRBV9 to TRBJ2-5; no clear D gene. The CDR3 is 16 residues long. Germline V gene lookup returns CDR1 SGDLS and CDR2 YYNGEE. V was shortened by 0 bases and J by 5 bases, with 17 bases between the two germline ends. The DNA of the CDR3 is TGTGCCAGCAGCGTAGGGACGGTAGATCCTAGGGAGACCCAGTACTTC. It yields the protein CASSVGTVDPRETQYF.

The rearrangement uses TRBV9 and TRBJ2-3; D gene uncertain. CDR1 is SGDLS and CDR2 is YYNGEE in the germline V gene. The CDR3 spans 13 residues. Trimming took off 3 bases at V and 4 bases at J, with 9 bases between the two ends. The CDR3 protein is CASSAAAPDTQYF. The CDR3 DNA is TGTGCCAGCAGCGCCGCCGCCCCAGATACGCAGTATTTT.

V and J are TRBV28 and TRBJ1-2, with D hard to call. CDR1 is MDHEN and CDR2 is SYDVKM in the germline V gene. Trimming took off 6 bases at V and 4 bases at J, with 6 bases between the two ends. This CDR3 spans 11 amino acids. The chain's CDR3 is CASRKTYGYTF. The CDR3 nucleotides read TGTGCCAGCAGAAAAACCTATGGCTACACCTTC.

CDR3 sequence (DNA): TGTGCCAGCAGCTCTGACGCCCCGGGACTAGCGGGAGTGGGTCCGTTCTTC. Amino acids: CASSSDAPGLAGVGPFF. V usage is TRBV13 and J usage is TRBJ2-1; 14 bases match TRBD2. After removal of 4 bases from V and 15 bases from J, the junction contained 17 bases not matched to a gene. This CDR3 is 17 amino acids long. CDR1 is PRHDT and CDR2 is FYEKMQ in the germline V gene (reference sequence).

This clone was found once. The chain couples TRBV4-1 to TRBJ1-2; the D gene is possibly TRBD1 (5 bases). CDR1 MGHRA and CDR2 YSYEKL come from the germline V gene. The CDR3 is made up of 16 amino acids. Deletions cut 3 bases from V and 1 base from J, with 15 bases between. CDR3 DNA: TGCGCCAGCAGCCATCAAAGGCTACAGGATAACTATGGCTACACCTTC. This encodes CASSHQRLQDNYGYTF.

Here the CDR3 reads CASSRDRSYEQYF. Written as DNA, the CDR3 is TGTGCCAGCAGTCGGGACAGATCCTACGAGCAGTACTTC. The rearrangement links TRBV6-5 to TRBJ2-5, with 7 bases identical to TRBD1. The J call may be wrong; the DNA end is better matched by TRBJ2-7. This CDR3 contains 13 residues. Germline CDR1 and CDR2: MNHEY and SVGAGI.

This clone appeared once. J is TRBJ2-3 and V is TRBV5-1; tentatively, D is TRBD1 (6 bases). Trimming took 0 bases from V and 0 from J, leaving 8 bases between them. The CDR3 loop spans 15 amino acids. Per the germline V gene, CDR1 is SGHRS and CDR2 is YFSETQ. The CDR3 sequence is CASSLDRASTDTQYF. The CDR3, as DNA: TGCGCCAGCAGCTTGGACAGGGCCAGCACAGATACGCAGTATTTT.

This chain links TRBV19 with TRBJ1-1; D may be TRBD1 (6 bases). The V and J ends lost 6 bases and 0 bases respectively, with 14 bases between them. Germline-derived CDR1 and CDR2 are LNHDA and SQIVND (reference sequence). The CDR3 has 15 residues. CDR3 sequence: CASRRGGQMNTEAFF. The CDR3 DNA is TGTGCCAGTAGAAGGGGAGGACAGATGAACACTGAAGCTTTCTTT.

This chain joins TRBV27 and TRBJ2-6; possible D gene TRBD1, 5 bases. Germline assignment: CDR1 MNHEY and CDR2 SMNVEV (reference sequence). Deletions cut 6 bases from V and 1 base from J, with 13 bases between. The CDR3 runs 16 residues. As DNA, the CDR3 is TGTGCCAGCAGAAGTACAGGATTATCTGGGGCCAACGTCCTGACTTTC. It is translated as CASRSTGLSGANVLTF.

J is TRBJ2-2 and V is TRBV2, with D maybe TRBD1 (6 bases). Germline CDR1 and CDR2: SNHLY and FYNNEI. V was clipped by 6 bases and J by 5 bases, with 10 bases between them. The CDR3 runs to 13 residues. This CDR3 reads CASRGHKTGELFF. The CDR3 DNA is TGTGCCAGCAGGGGACATAAGACCGGGGAGCTGTTTTTT.

The sample holds a few counts of this clone. Here the CDR3 omits its conserved ending phenylalanine or tryptophan, so a read error is the likely source. The DNA is omitted, as the CDR3 cannot be located on it reliably, and the CDR3 follows TCRdb's listing. The CDR3 is CASSEGGGTVVSL. This sequence joins TRBV5-1 and TRBJ1-1; the DNA was not used to check the table's D call, TRBD1. CDR1 SGHRS and CDR2 YFSETQ come from the germline V gene. The CDR3 region is 13 residues in length, termini included.

V usage is TRBV19 and J usage is TRBJ2-2, with 10 positions matching TRBD1. V shed 5 bases and J 5 bases; nucleotides not matched to a gene: 5. This CDR3 spans 15 amino acids. Germline CDR1 reads LNHDA; CDR2 reads SQIVND (reference sequence). In DNA form, the CDR3 reads TGTGCCAGTAGTTCACGACAGGGGGCAACCGGGGAGCTGTTTTTT. This translates into CASSSRQGATGELFF.

The genes are TRBV9 and TRBJ1-2; 9 bases line up with TRBD1. The ends lost 3 bases at V and 6 bases at J; junction bases unmatched: 6. There are 14 residues in the CDR3. Germline V CDR1 and CDR2: SGDLS, YYNGEE. The DNA of the CDR3 is TGTGCCAGCAGCGCGTGGGGGACAGGGAATGGCTACACCTTC. It translates to CASSAWGTGNGYTF.

This sequence joins TRBV5-1 and TRBJ2-1; D is perhaps TRBD1 or TRBD2 (5 bases each). The CDR3 is made up of 15 amino acids. Germline CDR1 and CDR2: SGHRS and YFSETQ. V lost 6 bases and J 10 bases, leaving 23 bases between the germline ends. This CDR3 is CASTLGERYNEEQFF. CDR3 DNA: TGCGCCAGCACTTTGGGGGAACGCTACAATGAGGAGCAGTTCTTC.

The chain recombines TRBV19 with TRBJ1-1, with D uncertain. CDR1 and CDR2 (germline): LNHDA, SQIVND (reference sequence). CDR3 length equals 13 residues. With 2 bases removed from V and 0 bases from J, the gap between germline ends came to 4 bases. CDR3 DNA: TGTGCCAGTAGTATAAATGTGAACACTGAAGCTTTCTTT. Translating it yields CASSINVNTEAFF. Combining the CDR3 with reference TRBV19 and TRBJ1-1 gives the whole variable domain DGGITQSPKYLFRKEGQNVTLSCEQNLNHDAMYWYRQDPGQGLRLIYYSQIVNDFQKGDIAEGYSVSREKKESFPLTVTSAQKNPTAFYLCASSINVNTEAFFGQGTRLTVV.

This rearrangement joins TRBV5-1 to TRBJ2-1; the match to TRBD2 covers 10 bases. The length of the CDR3 is 15 residues. J was trimmed by 7 bases and V by 3 bases; bases with no gene match: 7. The germline gives CDR1 SGHRS, CDR2 YFSETQ. The DNA of the CDR3 is TGCGCCAGCAGCTCGGGACTAGCGCGAATAAATGAGCAGTTCTTC. Protein product: CASSSGLARINEQFF.